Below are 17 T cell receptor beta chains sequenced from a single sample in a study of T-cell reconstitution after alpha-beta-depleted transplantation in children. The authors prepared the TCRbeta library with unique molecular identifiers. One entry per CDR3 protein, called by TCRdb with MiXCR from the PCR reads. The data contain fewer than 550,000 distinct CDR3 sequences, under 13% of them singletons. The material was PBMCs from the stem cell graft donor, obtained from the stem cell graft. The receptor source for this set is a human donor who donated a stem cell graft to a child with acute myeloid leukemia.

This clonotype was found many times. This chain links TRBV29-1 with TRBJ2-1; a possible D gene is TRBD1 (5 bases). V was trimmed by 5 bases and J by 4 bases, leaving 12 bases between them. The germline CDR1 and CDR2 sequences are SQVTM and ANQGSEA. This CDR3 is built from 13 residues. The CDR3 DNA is TGCAGCGTTTCGGCAGGGATTTACAATGAGCAGTTCTTC. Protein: CSVSAGIYNEQFF.

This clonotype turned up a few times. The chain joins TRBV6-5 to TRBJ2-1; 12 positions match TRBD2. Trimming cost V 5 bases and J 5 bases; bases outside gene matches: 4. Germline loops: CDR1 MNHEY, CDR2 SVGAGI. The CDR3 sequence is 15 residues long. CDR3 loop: CASSHRTSGNNEQFF. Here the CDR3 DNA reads TGTGCCAGCAGTCACCGGACTAGCGGGAACAATGAGCAGTTCTTC.

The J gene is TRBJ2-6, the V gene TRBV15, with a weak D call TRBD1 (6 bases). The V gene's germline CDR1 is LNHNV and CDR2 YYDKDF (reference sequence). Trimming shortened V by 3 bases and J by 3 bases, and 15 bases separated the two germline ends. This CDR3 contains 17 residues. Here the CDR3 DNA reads TGTGCCACCAGCAGCCGAACCAACAGGGTTGGGGCCAACGTCCTGACTTTC. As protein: CATSSRTNRVGANVLTF.

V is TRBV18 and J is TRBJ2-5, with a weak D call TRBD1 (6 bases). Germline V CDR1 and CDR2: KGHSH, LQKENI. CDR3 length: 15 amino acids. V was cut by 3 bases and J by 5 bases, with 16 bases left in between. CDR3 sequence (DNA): TGTGCCAGCTCACCGCCAGGGGAAGTTAGGGAGACCCAGTACTTC. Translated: CASSPPGEVRETQYF.

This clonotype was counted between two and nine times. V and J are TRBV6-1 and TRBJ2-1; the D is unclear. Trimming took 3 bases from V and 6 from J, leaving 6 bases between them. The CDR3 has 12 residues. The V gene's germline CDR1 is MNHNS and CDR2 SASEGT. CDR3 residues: CASSDPFNEQFF. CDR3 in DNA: TGTGCCAGCAGTGACCCCTTCAATGAGCAGTTCTTC.

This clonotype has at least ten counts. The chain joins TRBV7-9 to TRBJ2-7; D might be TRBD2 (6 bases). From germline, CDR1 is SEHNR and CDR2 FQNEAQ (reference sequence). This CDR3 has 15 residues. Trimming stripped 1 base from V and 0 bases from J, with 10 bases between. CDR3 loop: CASSLVSGSSYEQYF. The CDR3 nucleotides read TGTGCCAGCAGCTTAGTTTCCGGGAGCTCCTACGAGCAGTACTTC. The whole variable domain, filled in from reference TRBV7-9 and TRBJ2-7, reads DTGVSQNPRHKITKRGQNVTFRCDPISEHNRLYWYRQTLGQGPEFLTYFQNEAQLEKSRLLSDRFSAERPKGSFSTLEIQRTEQGDSAMYLCASSLVSGSSYEQYFGPGTRLTVT.

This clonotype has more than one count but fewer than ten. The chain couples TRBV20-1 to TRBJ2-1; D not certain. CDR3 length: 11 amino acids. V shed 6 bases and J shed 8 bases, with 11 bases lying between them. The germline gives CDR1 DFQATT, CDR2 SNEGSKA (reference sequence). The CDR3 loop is CSAHRSDEQFF. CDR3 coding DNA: TGCAGTGCCCATCGATCCGATGAGCAGTTCTTC.

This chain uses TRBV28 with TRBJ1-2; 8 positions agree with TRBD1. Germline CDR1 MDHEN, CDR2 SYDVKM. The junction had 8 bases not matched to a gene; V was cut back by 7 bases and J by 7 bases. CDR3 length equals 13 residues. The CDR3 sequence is CASTTGGSGGYTF. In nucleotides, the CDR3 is TGTGCCAGCACCACAGGGGGTTCCGGTGGCTACACCTTC.

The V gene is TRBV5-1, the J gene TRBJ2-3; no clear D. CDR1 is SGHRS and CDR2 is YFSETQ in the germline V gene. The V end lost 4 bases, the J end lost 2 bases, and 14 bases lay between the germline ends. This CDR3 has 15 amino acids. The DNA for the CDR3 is TGCGCCAGCAGCGTACAGATAGGCACCACAGATACGCAGTATTTT. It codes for CASSVQIGTTDTQYF.

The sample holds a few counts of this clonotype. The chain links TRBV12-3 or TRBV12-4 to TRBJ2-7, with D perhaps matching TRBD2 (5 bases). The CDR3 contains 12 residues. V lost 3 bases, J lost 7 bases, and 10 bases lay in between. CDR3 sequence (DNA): TGTGCCAGCAGTTTCTACGGGAATGAGCAGTACTTC. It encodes CASSFYGNEQYF.

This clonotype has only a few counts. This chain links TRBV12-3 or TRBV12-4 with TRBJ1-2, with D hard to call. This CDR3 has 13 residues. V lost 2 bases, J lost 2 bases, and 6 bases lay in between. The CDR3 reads CASSLFGNYGYTF. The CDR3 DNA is TGTGCCAGCAGTTTATTCGGCAACTATGGCTACACCTTC.

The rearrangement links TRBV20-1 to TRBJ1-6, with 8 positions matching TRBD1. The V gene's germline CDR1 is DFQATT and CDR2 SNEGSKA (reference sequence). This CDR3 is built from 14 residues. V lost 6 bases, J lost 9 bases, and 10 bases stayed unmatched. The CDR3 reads CSATTGTGFSPLHF. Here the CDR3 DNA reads TGCAGTGCCACCACCGGGACAGGATTTTCACCCCTCCACTTT.

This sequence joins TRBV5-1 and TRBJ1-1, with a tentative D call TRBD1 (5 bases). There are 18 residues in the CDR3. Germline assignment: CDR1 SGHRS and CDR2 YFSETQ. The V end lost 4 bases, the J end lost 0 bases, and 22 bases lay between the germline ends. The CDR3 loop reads CASSAHPGTGRMNTEAFF. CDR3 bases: TGCGCCAGCAGCGCCCATCCCGGGACGGGCCGTATGAACACTGAAGCTTTCTTT.

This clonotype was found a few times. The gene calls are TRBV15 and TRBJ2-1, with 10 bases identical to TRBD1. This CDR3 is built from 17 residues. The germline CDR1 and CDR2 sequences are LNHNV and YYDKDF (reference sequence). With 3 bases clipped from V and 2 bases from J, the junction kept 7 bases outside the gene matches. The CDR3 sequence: CATSRDTGQGPYNEQFF. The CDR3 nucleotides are TGTGCCACCAGCAGGGACACGGGACAGGGGCCCTACAATGAGCAGTTCTTC. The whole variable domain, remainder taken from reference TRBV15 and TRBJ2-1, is DAMVIQNPRYQVTQFGKPVTLSCSQTLNHNVMYWYQQKSSQAPKLLFHYYDKDFNNEADTPDNFQSRRPNTSFCFLDIRSPGLGDTAMYLCATSRDTGQGPYNEQFFGPGTRLTVL.

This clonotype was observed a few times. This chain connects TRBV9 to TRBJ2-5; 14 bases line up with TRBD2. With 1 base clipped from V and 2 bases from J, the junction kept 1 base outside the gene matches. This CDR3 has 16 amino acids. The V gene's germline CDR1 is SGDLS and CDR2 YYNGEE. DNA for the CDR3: TGTGCCAGCAGCGTACGACTAGCGGGGGGGCAAGAGACCCAGTACTTC. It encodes CASSVRLAGGQETQYF.

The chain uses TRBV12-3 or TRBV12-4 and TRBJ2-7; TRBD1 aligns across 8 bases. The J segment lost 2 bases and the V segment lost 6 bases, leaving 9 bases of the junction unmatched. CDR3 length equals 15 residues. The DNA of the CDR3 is TGTGCCAGCAGCCGTGGACAGGGAGGCCCCTACGAGCAGTACTTC. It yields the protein CASSRGQGGPYEQYF.

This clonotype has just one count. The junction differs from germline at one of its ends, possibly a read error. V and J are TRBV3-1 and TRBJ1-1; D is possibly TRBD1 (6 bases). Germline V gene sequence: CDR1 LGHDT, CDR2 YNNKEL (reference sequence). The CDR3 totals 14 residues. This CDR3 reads CASSQRSGGTEAFF. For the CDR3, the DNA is TGTGCCAGCAGCCAACGGTCTGGGGGCACTGAAGCTTTCTTC.